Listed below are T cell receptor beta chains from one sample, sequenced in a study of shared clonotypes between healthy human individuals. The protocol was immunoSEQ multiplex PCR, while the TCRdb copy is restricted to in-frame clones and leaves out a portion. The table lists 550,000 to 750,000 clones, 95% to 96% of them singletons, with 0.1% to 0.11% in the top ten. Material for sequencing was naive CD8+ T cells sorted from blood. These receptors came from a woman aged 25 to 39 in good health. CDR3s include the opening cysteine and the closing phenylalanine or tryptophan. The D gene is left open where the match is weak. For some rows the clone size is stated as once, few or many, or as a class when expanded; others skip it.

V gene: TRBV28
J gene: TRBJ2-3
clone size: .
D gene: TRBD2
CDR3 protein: CASSPGLAELVPTDTQYF
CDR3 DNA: TGTGCCAGCAGCCCGGGACTAGCGGAACTGGTCCCCACAGATACGCAGTATTTT

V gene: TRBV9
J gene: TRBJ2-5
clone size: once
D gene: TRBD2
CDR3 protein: CASSAREGQETQYF
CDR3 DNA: TGTGCCAGCAGCGCCCGGGAGGGCCAAGAGACCCAGTACTTC

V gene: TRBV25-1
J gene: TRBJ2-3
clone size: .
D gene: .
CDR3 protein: CASSERTSSTDTQYF
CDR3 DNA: TGTGCCAGCAGTGAACGGACGTCTAGCACAGATACGCAGTATTTT

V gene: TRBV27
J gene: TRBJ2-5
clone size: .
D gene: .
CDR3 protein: CASSFYPGRGNWGQETQYF
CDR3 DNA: TGTGCCAGCAGTTTTTACCCAGGACGAGGGAATTGGGGCCAAGAGACCCAGTACTTC

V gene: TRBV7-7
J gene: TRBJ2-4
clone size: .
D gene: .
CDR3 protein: CASNPPGGPKNIQYF
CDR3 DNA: TGTGCCAGCAACCCCCCCGGGGGTCCCAAAAACATTCAGTACTTC

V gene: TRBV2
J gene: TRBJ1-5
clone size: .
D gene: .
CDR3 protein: CASSEAVTPDQPQHF
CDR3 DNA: TGTGCCAGCAGTGAAGCAGTGACACCAGATCAGCCCCAGCATTTT

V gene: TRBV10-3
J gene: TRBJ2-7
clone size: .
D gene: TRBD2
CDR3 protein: CAISDSGLAGEQYF
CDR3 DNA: TGTGCCATCAGTGATTCGGGACTAGCGGGTGAGCAGTACTTC

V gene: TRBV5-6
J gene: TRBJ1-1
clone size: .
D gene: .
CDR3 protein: CASSLVRNTEAFF
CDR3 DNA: TGTGCCAGCAGCTTGGTGAGGAACACTGAAGCTTTCTTT

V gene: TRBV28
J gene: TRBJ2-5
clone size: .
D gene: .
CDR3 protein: CASSLFSRDETQYF
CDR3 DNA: TGTGCCAGCAGTTTATTCAGTAGGGACGAGACCCAGTACTTC

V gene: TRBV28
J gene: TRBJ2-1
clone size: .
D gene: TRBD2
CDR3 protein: CASSLAGEGDEQFF
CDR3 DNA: TGTGCCAGCAGTTTAGCGGGAGAGGGCGATGAGCAGTTCTTC

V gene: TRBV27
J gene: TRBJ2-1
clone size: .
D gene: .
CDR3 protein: CASSVKLSSSYNEQFF
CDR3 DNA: TGTGCCAGCAGTGTTAAGCTCTCGAGCTCCTACAATGAGCAGTTCTTC

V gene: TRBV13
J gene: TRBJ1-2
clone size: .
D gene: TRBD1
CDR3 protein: CASSLGPGTGGAGTF
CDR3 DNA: TGTGCCAGCAGCTTAGGCCCAGGGACAGGGGGCGCCGGGACCTTC

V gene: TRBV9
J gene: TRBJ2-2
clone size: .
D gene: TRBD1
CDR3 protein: CASRTGETGELFF
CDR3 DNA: TGTGCCAGCAGAACAGGGGAAACCGGGGAGCTGTTTTTT

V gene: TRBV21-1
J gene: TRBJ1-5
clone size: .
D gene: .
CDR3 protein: CASSKVNRGGPQHF
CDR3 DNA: TGTGCCAGCAGCAAAGTAAATCGAGGGGGGCCCCAGCATTTT

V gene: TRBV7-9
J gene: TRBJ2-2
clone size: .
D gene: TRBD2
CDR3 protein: CASSLPSSGHHTGELFF
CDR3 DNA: TGTGCCAGCAGCTTACCCTCTAGCGGACATCACACCGGGGAGCTGTTTTTT

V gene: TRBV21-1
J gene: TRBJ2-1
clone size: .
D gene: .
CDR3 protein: CASSGGESSYNEQFF
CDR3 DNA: TGTGCCAGCAGTGGCGGGGAGAGCTCCTACAATGAGCAGTTCTTC

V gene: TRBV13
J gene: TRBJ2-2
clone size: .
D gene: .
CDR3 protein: CASSLGPNTGELFF
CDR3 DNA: TGTGCCAGCAGCTTAGGACCGAACACCGGGGAGCTGTTTTTT

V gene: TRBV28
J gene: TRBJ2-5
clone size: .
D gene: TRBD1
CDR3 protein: CASSLYDRGLQETQYF
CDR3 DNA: TGTGCCAGCAGTTTATACGACAGGGGGCTTCAAGAGACCCAGTACTTC

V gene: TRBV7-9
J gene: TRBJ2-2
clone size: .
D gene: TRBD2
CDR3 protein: CASSPLGGTRPGELFF
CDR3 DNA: TGTGCCAGCAGTCCTCTGGGGGGGACTAGACCCGGGGAGCTGTTTTTT

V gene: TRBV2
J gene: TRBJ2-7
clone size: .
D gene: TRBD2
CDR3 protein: CASSEERESSYEQYF
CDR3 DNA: TGTGCCAGCAGTGAAGAGCGGGAGAGCTCCTACGAGCAGTACTTC

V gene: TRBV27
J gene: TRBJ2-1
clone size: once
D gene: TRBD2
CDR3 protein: CASSSGTSGRAKVFF
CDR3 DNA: TGTGCCAGCAGTTCAGGGACTAGCGGGAGGGCCAAGGTGTTCTTC

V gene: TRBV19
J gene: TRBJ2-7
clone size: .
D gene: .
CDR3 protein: CASSIALTSSYEQYF
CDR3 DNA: TGTGCCAGTAGTATAGCACTCACGAGCTCCTACGAGCAGTACTTC

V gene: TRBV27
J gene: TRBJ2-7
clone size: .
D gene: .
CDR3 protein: CASRNRDGTYEQYF
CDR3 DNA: TGTGCCAGCAGAAACCGGGACGGGACCTACGAGCAGTACTTC

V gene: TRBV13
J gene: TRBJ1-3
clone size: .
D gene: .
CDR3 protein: CASSPGLNGNTIYF
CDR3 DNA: TGTGCCAGCAGCCCGGGGCTTAATGGAAACACCATATATTTT

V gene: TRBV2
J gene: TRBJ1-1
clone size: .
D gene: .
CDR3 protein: CASRHTGLGRDTEAFF
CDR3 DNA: TGTGCCAGCAGACATACAGGATTGGGGCGGGACACTGAAGCTTTCTTT

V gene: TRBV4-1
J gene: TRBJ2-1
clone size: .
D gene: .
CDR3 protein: CASSQRLNYNEQFF
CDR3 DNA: TGCGCCAGCAGCCAACGCTTAAACTACAATGAGCAGTTCTTC

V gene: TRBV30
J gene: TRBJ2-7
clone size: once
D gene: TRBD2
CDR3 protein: CAWRGWLAGGSPYEQYF
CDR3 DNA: TGTGCCTGGAGGGGTTGGCTAGCGGGAGGTAGCCCCTACGAGCAGTACTTC

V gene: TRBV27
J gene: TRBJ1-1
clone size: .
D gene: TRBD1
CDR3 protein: CASSAPGQGVTEAFF
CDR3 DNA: TGTGCCAGCAGTGCCCCGGGACAGGGAGTCACTGAAGCTTTCTTT

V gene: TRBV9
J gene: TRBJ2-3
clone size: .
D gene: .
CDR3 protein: CASSANLDTDTQYF
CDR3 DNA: TGTGCCAGCAGCGCCAACCTGGACACAGATACGCAGTATTTT

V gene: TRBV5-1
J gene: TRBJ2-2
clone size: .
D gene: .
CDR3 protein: CASSPGRGRRTGELFF
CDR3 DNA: TGCGCCAGCAGCCCCGGACGAGGCCGGCGCACCGGGGAGCTGTTTTTT

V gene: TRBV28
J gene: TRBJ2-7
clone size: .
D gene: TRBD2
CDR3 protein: CASSTPSGGLYEQYF
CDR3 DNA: TGTGCCAGCAGTACACCTAGCGGGGGGTTGTACGAGCAGTACTTC

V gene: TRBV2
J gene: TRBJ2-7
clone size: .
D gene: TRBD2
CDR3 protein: CASSGATSGQYF
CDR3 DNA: TGTGCCAGCAGTGGGGCGACTAGCGGGCAGTACTTC

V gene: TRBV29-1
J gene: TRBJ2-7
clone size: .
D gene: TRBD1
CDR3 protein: CSVEDWDRGGMYEQYF
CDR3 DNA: TGCAGCGTTGAAGACTGGGACAGGGGCGGTATGTACGAGCAGTACTTC

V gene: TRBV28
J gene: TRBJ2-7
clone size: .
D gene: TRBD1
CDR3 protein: CASLESGGSYEQYF
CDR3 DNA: TGTGCCAGCCTAGAGTCAGGGGGCTCCTACGAGCAGTACTTC

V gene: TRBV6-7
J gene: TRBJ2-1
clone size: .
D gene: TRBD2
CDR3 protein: CASSSSGSVYNEQFF
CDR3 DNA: TGTGCCAGCAGTTCGAGCGGGAGTGTGTACAATGAGCAGTTCTTC

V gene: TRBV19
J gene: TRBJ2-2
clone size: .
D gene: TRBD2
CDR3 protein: CASSIARTSAKRGGELFF
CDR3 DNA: TGTGCCAGTAGTATAGCCCGGACTAGCGCGAAACGGGGCGGGGAGCTGTTTTTT

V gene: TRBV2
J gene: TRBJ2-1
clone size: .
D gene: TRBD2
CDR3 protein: CASSVAGYYNEQFF
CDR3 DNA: TGTGCCAGCAGTGTAGCGGGTTACTACAATGAGCAGTTCTTC